This T cell receptor (beta chain) stems from a study of T cell responses to AZD1222 COVID-19 vaccine. Overall study findings and caveats: Breadth and depth of Spike-specific TCRs rose after two AZD1222 doses. Donors were chiefly white British, with a greater number of females, and clonal diversity was perhaps underestimated.

Assay used: immunoSEQ multiplex PCR; TCRdb lists only in-frame clones, some missing. The sample has 190,000 or so clones; more than 85% are singletons. CDR3 size: 14 residues. Deletions cut 0 bases from V and 8 bases from J, with 11 bases between. A single count supports this clone. Antigen unknown. The chain recombines TRBV23-1 with TRBJ2-4; the D call may be TRBD1 or TRBD2 (5 bases each). TRBV23-1 is treated as an ORF (open reading frame) with a function not yet certain. The receptor was isolated from an adult who received the AZD1222 COVID-19 vaccine. The material sequenced was peripheral blood, taken 28 days after the second AZD1222 dose. CDR3 sequence (DNA): TGCGCCAGCAGTCAATCGGGGGTCCGGGACATTCAGTACTTC. Translated: CASSQSGVRDIQYF.